A single sample gave rise to the 8 T cell receptor beta chains below, sequenced in a study of cytomegalovirus exposure and HLA in healthy donors. PCR employed 60 Vbeta and 13 Jbeta primers. The repertoire was sequenced with immunoSEQ multiplex PCR; TCRdb's copy has only in-frame clones and lacks some. This sample has about 160,000 clones, with less than 80% found just once. Sequencing was performed on PBMCs. These receptors came from a middle-aged man in good health and CMV-seronegative.

Concerning this clone: Mismatch with germline at one junction end may stem from a read error. The chain joins TRBV27 to TRBJ2-6, with D tentatively TRBD1 (5 bases). In germline, CDR1 is MNHEY, CDR2 SMNVEV (reference sequence). The CDR3 is made up of 14 amino acids. The DNA of the CDR3 is TGTGCCAGCAGTTATGTCGGTGGGGCCAACGGCCTGACTTTC. Translation gives CASSYVGGANGLTF.

About this clone itself: This sample includes further DNA sequences coding for the same CDR3. The chain carries TRBV19 and TRBJ2-1; TRBD1 matches at 9 bases. This CDR3 comprises 15 residues. V dropped 7 bases and J dropped 4; count of bases not matched to a gene: 8. CDR1 is LNHDA and CDR2 is SQIVND in the germline V gene (reference sequence). Here the CDR3 reads CASTAPGQGYNEQFF. CDR3 DNA: TGTGCCAGTACCGCGCCGGGACAGGGTTACAATGAGCAGTTCTTC. Full variable domain (rest looked up from reference TRBV19 and TRBJ2-1): DGGITQSPKYLFRKEGQNVTLSCEQNLNHDAMYWYRQDPGQGLRLIYYSQIVNDFQKGDIAEGYSVSREKKESFPLTVTSAQKNPTAFYLCASTAPGQGYNEQFFGPGTRLTVL.

This clone was seen more than once but under ten times. The V gene is TRBV30, the J gene TRBJ2-7, with D unclear. From germline, CDR1 is GTSNPN and CDR2 SVGIG (reference sequence). The V end lost 5 bases, the J end lost 1 base, and 9 bases lay between the germline ends. This CDR3 has 12 amino acids. CDR3 nucleotide sequence: TGTGCCTGGTCCGGTCTTTCCTACGAGCAGTACTTC. It is translated as CAWSGLSYEQYF.

This chain uses TRBV6-1 with TRBJ2-3, with D possibly being TRBD2 (5 bases). CDR1 and CDR2 (germline): MNHNS, SASEGT. The CDR3 is made up of 15 amino acids. Trimming left V 6 bases short and J 2 bases short, with 15 bases between. The CDR3 DNA reads as TGTGCCAGCAGGGAGGTCATGGGGTTCACAGATACGCAGTATTTT. It encodes CASREVMGFTDTQYF.

This rearrangement joins TRBV11-2 to TRBJ2-3, with TRBD2 identical over 8 bases. CDR1 and CDR2 (germline): SGHAT, FQNNGV. This CDR3 comprises 16 residues. V shed 3 bases and J 5 bases; nucleotides not matched to a gene: 10. CDR3 DNA sequence: TGTGCCAGCAGCTTCGAAACGGGAGGGCCGGGAGATACGCAGTATTTT. Amino acid sequence: CASSFETGGPGDTQYF.

The J gene is TRBJ2-1, the V gene TRBV27; 9 bases map to TRBD2. Germline V gene data show CDR1 as MNHEY and CDR2 as SMNVEV (reference sequence). Unmatched junction bases numbered 4, after V lost 4 bases and J lost 0 bases. The CDR3 sequence is 16 residues long. CDR3: CASSSATSGSYNEQFF. CDR3 DNA: TGTGCCAGCAGTTCAGCGACTAGCGGCTCCTACAATGAGCAGTTCTTC.

This chain links TRBV5-6 with TRBJ2-1; possibly TRBD2 for D (5 bases). V shed 0 bases and J shed 5 bases, with 15 bases lying between them. The CDR3 consists of 16 residues. CDR1 and CDR2 (germline): SGHDT, YYEEEE. The CDR3 region is CASSLEWTYGDNEQFF. CDR3 DNA: TGTGCCAGCAGCTTGGAGTGGACTTACGGGGACAATGAGCAGTTCTTC.

The chain recombines TRBV6-5 with TRBJ2-3; D might be TRBD2 (5 bases). CDR1 and CDR2 from the germline V gene are MNHEY and SVGAGI. With 0 bases removed from V and 4 bases from J, the gap between germline ends came to 11 bases. There are 15 residues in the CDR3. The CDR3 spells CASSYSYGKPDTQYF. CDR3 DNA sequence: TGTGCCAGCAGTTACTCCTACGGGAAACCAGATACGCAGTATTTT.